This T cell receptor beta chain was recovered during a study of siplizumab effects on memory and regulatory T cells. Findings and limits, study-wide: In the presence of siplizumab, alloreactive sequences traceable to unstimulated CD4+ memory cells were significantly reduced. Naive T cells seemed more diverse than memory cells; they also seemed major alloresponse contributors. Proliferating Tregs' suppressive function in siplizumab cultures went unconfirmed.

Turning to this clone: What it recognizes is unknown.

The CDR3 length is 16 residues. The ends lost 1 base at V and 5 bases at J; junction bases unmatched: 6. The germline gives CDR1 MGHRA, CDR2 YSYEKL. Around 10^5 TCR templates per sample were sequenced. Assay: immunoSEQ multiplex PCR; the TCRdb copy retains only in-frame clones and omits some. Among some 100,000 clones listed, 80% to 95% were seen once. The TCR comes from a human donor in good health. Sequencing was carried out using CD8+ T cells sorted from blood. V and J are TRBV4-1 and TRBJ1-1; the match to TRBD1 covers 11 bases. The CDR3 bases are TGCGCCAGCAGCCAAGGGGGGACAGGGGGAGTTACTGAAGCTTTCTTT. It specifies CASSQGGTGGVTEAFF.